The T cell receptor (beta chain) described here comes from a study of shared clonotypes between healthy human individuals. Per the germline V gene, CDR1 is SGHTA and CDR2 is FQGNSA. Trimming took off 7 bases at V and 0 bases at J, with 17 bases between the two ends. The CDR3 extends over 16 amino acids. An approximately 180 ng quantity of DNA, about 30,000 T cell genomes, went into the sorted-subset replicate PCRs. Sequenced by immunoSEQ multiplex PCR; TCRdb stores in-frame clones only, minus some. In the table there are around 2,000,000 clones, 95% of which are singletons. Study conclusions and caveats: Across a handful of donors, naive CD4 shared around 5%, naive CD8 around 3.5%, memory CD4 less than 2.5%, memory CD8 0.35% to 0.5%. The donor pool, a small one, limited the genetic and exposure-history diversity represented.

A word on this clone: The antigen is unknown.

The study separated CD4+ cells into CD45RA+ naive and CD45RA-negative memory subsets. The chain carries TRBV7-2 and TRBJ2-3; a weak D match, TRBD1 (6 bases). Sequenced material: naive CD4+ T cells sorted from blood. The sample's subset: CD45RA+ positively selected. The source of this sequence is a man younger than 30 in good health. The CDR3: CASIRGSSTSTDTQYF. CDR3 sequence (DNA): TGTGCCAGCATAAGGGGGTCTTCAACTAGCACAGATACGCAGTATTTT.